This T cell receptor beta chain was sequenced in a study of blood T cells in healthy people across ages. Trimming at V came to 6 bases and at J to 2 bases, leaving 12 bases not matched to a gene. The CDR3 consists of 16 residues. Germline CDR1 SGHTA, CDR2 FQGNSA. The use of a sample-barcoded 5' primer and a J-beta primer mix characterized a second PCR of roughly 7 to 11 cycles. TCRdb re-analysed the 5' RACE reads in MiXCR, keeping a single row per CDR3 protein. The sample contains approximately 1.5 million distinct CDR3 sequences, 35% to 45% of which appear only once. This clonotype was found a few times.

The specimen was blood. The genes are TRBV7-2 and TRBJ1-2, with TRBD1 identical over 7 bases. This clonotype was sampled from a woman aged 18-29 years in good health. The CDR3: CASSQMLGQLNYGYTF. The CDR3 DNA follows: TGTGCCAGCAGTCAAATGTTGGGACAGTTAAACTATGGCTACACCTTC.